The present T cell receptor beta chain was sequenced within a study of shared clonotypes between healthy human individuals. Study-level findings and limits: In this cohort, only blood was sampled, and tissue repertoires likely differ.

Sequencing used immunoSEQ multiplex PCR; TCRdb keeps in-frame clones, though not all of them. The sample contains approximately 2,000,000 clones, 80% to 95% of which appear only once. The CDR3 runs to 14 residues. Trimming shortened V by 6 bases and J by 5 bases, and 19 bases separated the two germline ends. Looked up from germline, CDR1 is GTSNPN and CDR2 is SVGIG (reference sequence). In the naive CD8 group, cells lacked CD45RO and were positively selected for CCR7, so terminally differentiated effector memory CD45RA+ cells were left out. Comments on this clone: Its antigen remains unknown.

The receptor was isolated from a man between 18 and 29 years old in good health. Some clones in this sample may be carry-over from other donors' samples. The chain employs TRBV30 and TRBJ2-5; either TRBD1 or TRBD2 may fit D (5 bases each). Source material: naive CD8+ T cells from PBMCs. CDR3 coding DNA: TGTGCCTGCCCAGCTCTTGGGGGATGGGAGACCCAGTACTTC. It translates to CACPALGGWETQYF.